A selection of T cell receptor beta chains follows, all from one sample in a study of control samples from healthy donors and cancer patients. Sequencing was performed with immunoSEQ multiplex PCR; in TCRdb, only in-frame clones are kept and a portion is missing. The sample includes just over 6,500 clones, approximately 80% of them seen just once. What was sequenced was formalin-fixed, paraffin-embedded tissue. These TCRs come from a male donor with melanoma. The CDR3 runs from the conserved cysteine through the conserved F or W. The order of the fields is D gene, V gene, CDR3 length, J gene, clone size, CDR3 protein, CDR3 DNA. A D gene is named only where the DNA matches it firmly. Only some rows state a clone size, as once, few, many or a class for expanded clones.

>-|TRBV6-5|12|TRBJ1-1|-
CASSTTGGIAFF
TGTGCCAGCAGTACAACTGGGGGGATAGCTTTCTTT
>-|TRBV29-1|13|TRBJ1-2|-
CSVEDRRSSGYTF
TGCAGCGTTGAAGACAGGAGGTCGAGTGGCTACACCTTC
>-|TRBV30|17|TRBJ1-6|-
CAWSELGRANADSPLHF
TGTGCCTGGAGTGAGCTGGGCAGGGCCAATGCAGACTCACCCCTCCACTTT
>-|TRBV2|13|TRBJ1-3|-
CASSVQFPNTIYF
TGTGCCAGCAGTGTACAATTCCCAAACACCATATATTTT
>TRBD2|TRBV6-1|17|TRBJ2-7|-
CASSVTSGGGPVVEQYF
TGTGCCAGCAGTGTGACTAGCGGGGGGGGCCCTGTTGTCGAGCAGTACTTC
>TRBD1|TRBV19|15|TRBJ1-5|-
CASSMGQGANQPQHF
TGTGCCAGTAGTATGGGACAGGGTGCCAATCAGCCCCAGCATTTT
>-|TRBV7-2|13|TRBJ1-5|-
CASSLGGSQPQHF
TGTGCCAGCAGCTTAGGGGGTAGTCAGCCCCAGCATTTT
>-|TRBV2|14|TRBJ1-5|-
CASQGPNSNQPQHF
TGTGCCAGTCAAGGACCAAATAGCAATCAGCCCCAGCATTTT
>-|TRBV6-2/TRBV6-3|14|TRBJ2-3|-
CASRYGLHTDTQYF
TGTGCCAGCAGATACGGACTTCACACAGATACGCAGTATTTT
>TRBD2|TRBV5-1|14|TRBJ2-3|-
CASSSGTREDTQYF
TGCGCCAGCAGCTCCGGGACTAGAGAGGATACGCAGTATTTT
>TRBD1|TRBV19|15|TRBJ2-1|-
CTSTRTGGAFDEQFF
TGTACCAGTACCCGGACAGGGGGCGCCTTCGATGAGCAGTTCTTC
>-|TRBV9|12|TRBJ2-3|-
CASTAGGDTQYF
TGTGCCAGCACGGCGGGCGGAGATACGCAGTATTTT
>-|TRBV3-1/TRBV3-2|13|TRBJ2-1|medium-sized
CASSRLDNNEQFF
TGTGCCAGCAGCCGCCTCGATAACAATGAGCAGTTCTTC
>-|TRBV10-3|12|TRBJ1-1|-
CAISPANTEAFF
TGTGCCATCAGTCCGGCCAACACTGAAGCTTTCTTT
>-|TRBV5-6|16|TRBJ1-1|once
CASSLRGGGKNTEAFF
TGTGCCAGCAGCTTGCGGGGAGGGGGAAAGAACACTGAAGCTTTCTTT
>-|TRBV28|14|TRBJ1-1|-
CASSLIELNTEAFF
TGTGCCAGCAGTTTAATAGAATTGAACACTGAAGCTTTCTTT
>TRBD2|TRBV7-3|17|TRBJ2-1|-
CASSSQGLAGGYNEQFF
TGTGCCAGCAGCTCCCAGGGACTAGCGGGGGGCTACAATGAGCAGTTCTTC
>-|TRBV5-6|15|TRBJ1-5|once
CATSRFGNNNQPQHF
TGTGCCACCTCACGCTTCGGGAATAACAATCAGCCCCAGCATTTT
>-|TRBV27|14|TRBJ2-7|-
CASSSGQISYEQYF
TGTGCCAGCAGTTCTGGACAGATCTCCTACGAGCAGTACTTC
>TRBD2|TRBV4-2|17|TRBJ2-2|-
CASRHGAGGLGTGELFF
TGTGCCAGCCGCCACGGCGCGGGGGGGCTGGGGACCGGGGAGCTGTTTTTT
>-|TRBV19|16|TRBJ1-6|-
CASSISAGRRNSPLHF
TGTGCCAGTAGTATCTCCGCAGGGAGACGGAATTCACCCCTCCACTTT
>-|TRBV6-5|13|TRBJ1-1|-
CASSTHGGTEAFF
TGTGCCAGCAGTACACACGGGGGAACTGAAGCTTTCTTT
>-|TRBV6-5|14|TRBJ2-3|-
CASSYWRDENTQYF
TGTGCCAGCAGTTACTGGAGGGATGAAAATACGCAGTATTTT
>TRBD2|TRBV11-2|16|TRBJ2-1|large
CASSHPGLASYNEQFF
TGTGCCAGCAGCCACCCGGGACTAGCTTCCTACAATGAGCAGTTCTTC
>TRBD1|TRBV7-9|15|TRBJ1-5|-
CASSLAGGKNQPQHF
TGTGCCAGCAGCCTAGCAGGGGGAAAAAATCAGCCCCAGCATTTT
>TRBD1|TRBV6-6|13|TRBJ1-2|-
CASTSTGLYGYTF
TGTGCCAGCACATCGACAGGGTTATACGGCTACACCTTC
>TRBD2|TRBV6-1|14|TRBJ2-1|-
CASSGAGDHNEQFF
TGTGCCAGCAGTGGAGCGGGGGACCACAATGAGCAGTTCTTC
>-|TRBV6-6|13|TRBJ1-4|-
CASSYGPGEKLFF
TGTGCCAGCAGTTACGGGCCGGGGGAAAAACTGTTTTTT
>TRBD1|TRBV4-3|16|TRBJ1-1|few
CASRFSGTGESYEAFF
TGCGCCAGCAGATTCTCCGGGACAGGGGAATCCTATGAAGCTTTCTTT
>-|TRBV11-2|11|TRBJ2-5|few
CASSSFETQYF
TGTGCCAGCAGCTCCTTCGAGACCCAGTACTTC
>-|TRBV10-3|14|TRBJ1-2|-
CAISESVGNYGYTF
TGTGCCATCAGTGAGTCGGTAGGAAACTATGGCTACACCTTC
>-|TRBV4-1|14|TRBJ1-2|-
CASSHARGDRGYTF
TGCGCCAGCAGCCACGCCCGGGGGGACCGGGGCTACACCTTC
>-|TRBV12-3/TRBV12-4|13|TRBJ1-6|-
CASSGQLNSPLHF
TGTGCCAGCAGCGGACAGCTAAATTCACCCCTCCACTTT
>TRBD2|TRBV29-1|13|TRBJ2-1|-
CSARLAGVNEQFF
TGCAGCGCACGACTAGCGGGGGTTAATGAGCAGTTCTTC
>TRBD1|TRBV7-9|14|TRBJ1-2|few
CASSPGTGPYGYTF
TGTGCCAGCAGCCCCGGGACAGGGCCCTATGGCTACACCTTC
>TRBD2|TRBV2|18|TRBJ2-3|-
CASRTSGDQRGLTDTQYF
TGTGCCAGCAGGACTAGCGGGGACCAGCGGGGTCTAACAGATACGCAGTATTTT
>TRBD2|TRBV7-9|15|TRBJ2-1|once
CASSFLAGELNEQFF
TGTGCCAGCAGCTTTCTAGCGGGGGAGCTAAATGAGCAGTTCTTC
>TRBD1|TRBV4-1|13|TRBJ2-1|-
CASSQRGLNEQFF
TGCGCCAGCAGCCAGAGGGGGCTCAATGAGCAGTTCTTC
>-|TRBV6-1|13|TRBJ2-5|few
CASSEVIKETQYF
TGTGCCAGCAGTGAAGTCATCAAAGAGACCCAGTACTTC
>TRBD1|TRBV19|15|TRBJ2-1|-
CASSPRWGTDNEQFF
TGTGCCAGTAGCCCTAGGTGGGGGACAGACAATGAGCAGTTCTTC
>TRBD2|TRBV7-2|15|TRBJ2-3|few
CASSQWGGSTDTQYF
TGTGCCAGCAGCCAGTGGGGGGGTAGCACAGATACGCAGTATTTT
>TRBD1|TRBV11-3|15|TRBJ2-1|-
CASSFRVGQGGEQFF
TGTGCCAGCAGCTTCCGCGTGGGACAGGGCGGTGAGCAGTTCTTC
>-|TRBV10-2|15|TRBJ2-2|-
CASSGGQVHTGELFF
TGCGCCAGCAGTGGAGGGCAGGTTCACACCGGGGAGCTGTTTTTT
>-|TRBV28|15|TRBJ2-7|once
CASSLTLEDSYEQYF
TGTGCCAGCAGTTTAACGCTTGAGGATAGCTACGAGCAGTACTTC
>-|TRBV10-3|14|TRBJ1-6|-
CACRGQNYNSPLHF
TGTGCATGCAGAGGACAAAACTATAATTCACCCCTCCACTTT
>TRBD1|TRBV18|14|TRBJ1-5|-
CASSLGTDNQPQHF
TGTGCCAGCTCACTGGGGACAGACAATCAGCCCCAGCATTTT
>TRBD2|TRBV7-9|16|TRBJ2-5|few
CASNSYRSGGEETQYF
TGTGCCAGCAACAGCTACAGGAGCGGGGGGGAAGAGACCCAGTACTTC
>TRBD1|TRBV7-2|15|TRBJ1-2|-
CASSGRGQGWDGYTF
TGTGCCAGCAGCGGACGAGGACAGGGTTGGGATGGCTACACCTTC
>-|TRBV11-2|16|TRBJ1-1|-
CASSQVRRTLNTEAFF
TGTGCCAGCAGTCAGGTCCGTAGGACACTGAACACTGAAGCTTTCTTT
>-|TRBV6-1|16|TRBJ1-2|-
CASSVGSRLIVSGYTF
TGTGCCAGCAGTGTTGGTTCGAGACTAATCGTTTCGGGCTACACCTTC
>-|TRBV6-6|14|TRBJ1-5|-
CASRDSDGNQPQHF
TGTGCCAGCAGGGACTCAGACGGCAATCAGCCCCAGCATTTT
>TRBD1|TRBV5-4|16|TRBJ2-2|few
CASSKPGQGVAGELFF
TGTGCCAGCAGCAAACCGGGACAGGGAGTCGCCGGGGAGCTGTTTTTT
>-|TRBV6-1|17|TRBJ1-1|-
CASSDRQSGLGFTEAFF
TGTGCCAGCAGTGATAGACAGTCAGGTTTAGGGTTCACTGAAGCTTTCTTT
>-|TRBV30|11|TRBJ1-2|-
CAWSVDYGYTF
TGTGCCTGGAGTGTGGACTATGGCTACACCTTC
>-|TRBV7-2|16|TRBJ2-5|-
CASSLGPGRAKETQYF
TGTGCCAGCAGCTTAGGTCCGGGCAGGGCGAAAGAGACCCAGTACTTC